These T cell receptor beta chains were read from a single sample in a study of cytotoxic CD8 clonotypes in ibrutinib-treated CLL. The assay was immunoSEQ multiplex PCR, and TCRdb's table has in-frame clones only and misses some. The sample shows roughly 150,000 clones, roughly four fifths of them seen only once. Sample: PBMCs, taken after 12 months of ibrutinib treatment. Receptor source: a human donor with chronic lymphocytic leukemia. CDR3s include the opening cysteine and the closing phenylalanine or tryptophan. Fields, in order: clone size, V gene, D gene, J gene, CDR3 protein, CDR3 DNA. D genes are given only for firm matches. Clone size is not always given. Where it is, it says once, few, many or a class for expanded clones.

>.|TRBV2|.|TRBJ1-3
CASSTGINSGNTIYF
TGTGCCAGCAGTACAGGGATAAACTCTGGAAACACCATATATTTT
>.|TRBV6-9|.|TRBJ2-1
CAPRSPPAAYNEQFF
TGTGCCCCCCGTAGTCCCCCAGCGGCCTACAATGAGCAGTTCTTC
>.|TRBV27|.|TRBJ1-2
CASSKAPVTNYGYTF
TGTGCCAGCAGTAAGGCTCCGGTTACTAACTATGGCTACACCTTC
>.|TRBV9|TRBD2|TRBJ2-1
CASSLGRRSSGRSYNEQFF
TGTGCCAGCAGCTTAGGGCGAAGGTCTAGCGGGAGATCCTACAATGAGCAGTTCTTC
>.|TRBV27|TRBD1|TRBJ2-2
CASRRTGVGTGELFF
TGTGCCAGCAGGCGGACAGGGGTAGGCACCGGGGAGCTGTTTTTT
>few|TRBV19|.|TRBJ2-2
CASSLRGGANTGELFF
TGTGCCAGTAGTCTGAGAGGGGGGGCGAACACCGGGGAGCTGTTTTTT
>.|TRBV27|TRBD2|TRBJ2-7
CATSTGGGRFYEQYF
TGTGCCACCTCGACCGGCGGCGGGAGATTTTACGAGCAGTACTTC
>.|TRBV7-2|TRBD1|TRBJ1-2
CASSVPGQGGGYTF
TGTGCCAGCAGCGTCCCGGGACAGGGAGGTGGCTACACCTTC
>.|TRBV7-2|TRBD2|TRBJ2-5
CASSLAKRGGQETQYF
TGTGCCAGCAGCTTAGCGAAGCGGGGGGGCCAAGAGACCCAGTACTTC
>.|TRBV7-2|.|TRBJ1-5
CASSFRGGQPQHF
TGTGCCAGCAGCTTCCGGGGGGGTCAGCCCCAGCATTTT
>.|TRBV5-8|.|TRBJ2-5
CASSLGSGAIGQETQYF
TGTGCCAGCAGCCTCGGGTCGGGGGCGATAGGACAAGAGACCCAGTACTTC
>.|TRBV14|TRBD2|TRBJ2-7
CASSQGAGGTYEQYF
TGTGCCAGCAGCCAAGGAGCGGGGGGGACCTACGAGCAGTACTTC
>.|TRBV7-3|.|TRBJ1-3
CASSSGSGNTIYF
TGTGCCAGCAGCTCAGGTTCTGGAAACACCATATATTTT
>once|TRBV5-4|TRBD1|TRBJ1-2
CASSLPTTGRYGYTF
TGTGCCAGCAGCTTGCCCACGACAGGGCGCTATGGCTACACCTTC
>.|TRBV28|TRBD1|TRBJ2-3
CASSLPGQLLSPYF
TGTGCCAGCAGTTTACCGGGACAGCTTCTTTCTCCGTATTTT
>.|TRBV28|.|TRBJ2-3
CASSLPPSGTDTQYF
TGTGCCAGCAGTTTACCCCCTTCGGGCACAGATACGCAGTATTTT
>few|TRBV19|.|TRBJ2-5
CASSNRRQTQYF
TGTGCCAGTAGTAATAGGAGGCAGACCCAGTACTTC
>.|TRBV11-2|.|TRBJ2-5
CASSPTGDQYF
TGTGCCAGCAGCCCGACGGGGGACCAGTACTTC
>.|TRBV7-7|.|TRBJ2-2
CASSAWGATEPKNTGELFF
TGTGCTAGCAGCGCCTGGGGGGCCACTGAGCCGAAGAACACCGGGGAGCTGTTTTTT
>.|TRBV10-3|.|TRBJ1-3
CAVGKGNTIYF
TGTGCCGTCGGAAAGGGAAACACCATATATTTT
>.|TRBV2|.|TRBJ2-2
CASRARSGELFF
TGTGCCAGCAGGGCCAGGTCCGGGGAGCTGTTTTTT
>.|TRBV20-1|.|TRBJ1-1
CSARNGIGAFF
TGCAGTGCGCGGAACGGAATTGGAGCTTTCTTT
>.|TRBV5-1|.|TRBJ2-5
CASSSTGKQETQYF
TGCGCCAGCAGCTCTACAGGAAAGCAAGAGACCCAGTACTTC
>.|TRBV6-1|.|TRBJ1-6
CASSERGGNSPLHF
TGTGCCAGCAGTGAGCGGGGGGGCAATTCACCCCTCCACTTT
>.|TRBV28|.|TRBJ2-7
CANTYQGAGGFKQYF
TGTGCCAACACCTATCAGGGGGCCGGGGGGTTCAAGCAGTACTTC
>.|TRBV11-2|TRBD1|TRBJ2-3
CASSLDIGGSRFF
TGTGCCAGCAGCTTAGATATAGGGGGCAGCCGATTTTTT
>.|TRBV25-1|TRBD1|TRBJ1-1
CASSPQGNRGAFF
TGTGCCAGCAGTCCACAGGGGAATAGGGGAGCTTTCTTT
>few|TRBV5-1|.|TRBJ2-3
CASSFLGGSTDTQYF
TGCGCCAGCAGCTTTCTGGGGGGATCCACAGATACGCAGTATTTT
>.|TRBV27|.|TRBJ1-2
CASSPTPPVTYGYTF
TGTGCCAGCAGTCCTACCCCGCCCGTTACCTATGGCTACACCTTC
>.|TRBV4-3|.|TRBJ1-4
CASSQEVAVTNEKLFF
TGCGCCAGCAGCCAAGAAGTAGCTGTAACTAATGAAAAACTGTTTTTT
>once|TRBV27|TRBD2|TRBJ2-7
CASSFSLLAGGSYEQYF
TGTGCCAGCAGTTTCTCACTCCTAGCGGGAGGGAGCTACGAGCAGTACTTC
>.|TRBV27|.|TRBJ1-4
CASSPQRGKLFF
TGTGCCAGCAGTCCACAAAGAGGAAAACTGTTTTTT
>.|TRBV6-6|.|TRBJ2-5
CASSYVRTAETQYF
TGTGCCAGCAGTTACGTGCGGACAGCAGAGACCCAGTACTTC
>few|TRBV5-5|.|TRBJ1-1
CASSLGRPLRDTEAFF
TGTGCCAGCAGCTTAGGACGGCCCCTTAGGGACACTGAAGCTTTCTTT
>.|TRBV2|.|TRBJ1-6
CASSDLGSGINSPLHF
TGTGCCAGCAGTGACCTAGGCTCAGGGATTAATTCACCCCTCCACTTT
>once|TRBV4-3|.|TRBJ1-1
CASSQVHYGDTEAFF
TGCGCCAGCAGCCAAGTGCACTATGGGGACACTGAAGCTTTCTTT
>.|TRBV5-1|.|TRBJ2-7
CASSPRGYEQYF
TGCGCCAGCAGCCCGAGGGGATACGAGCAGTACTTC
>many|TRBV30|.|TRBJ1-4
CAWSKGADEKLFF
TGTGCCTGGAGTAAAGGGGCGGATGAAAAACTGTTTTTT
>.|TRBV28|.|TRBJ2-3
CASTPGISTDTQYF
TGTGCCAGCACCCCCGGGATTAGCACAGATACGCAGTATTTT
>.|TRBV7-2|.|TRBJ2-1
CASSPSGTNPYNEQFF
TGTGCCAGCAGCCCCTCCGGGACGAACCCCTACAATGAGCAGTTCTTC
>.|TRBV4-1|TRBD1|TRBJ1-2
CASSQGLGQNYGYTF
TGCGCCAGCAGCCAGGGCTTGGGACAGAACTATGGCTACACCTTC
>.|TRBV7-9|.|TRBJ2-7
CASSPRSYEQYF
TGTGCCAGCAGCCCCCGATCCTACGAGCAGTACTTC
>.|TRBV7-9|.|TRBJ1-1
CASSLMDRNTEAFF
TGTGCCAGCAGCCTTATGGACAGGAACACTGAAGCTTTCTTT
>.|TRBV2|.|TRBJ1-4
CASLSKGTTNEKLFF
TGTGCCAGCCTGTCGAAGGGAACAACTAATGAAAAACTGTTTTTT
>few|TRBV5-1|.|TRBJ1-1
CASSWLGRGANTEAFF
TGCGCCAGCAGCTGGCTCGGCCGCGGGGCTAACACTGAAGCTTTCTTT
>few|TRBV2|.|TRBJ2-3
CASRLDPASTDTQYF
TGTGCCAGCAGACTCGATCCCGCCAGCACAGATACGCAGTATTTT
>.|TRBV14|TRBD2|TRBJ2-3
CASSQRLAGGTDTQYF
TGTGCCAGCAGCCAAAGATTAGCGGGGGGCACAGATACGCAGTATTTT
>.|TRBV2|.|TRBJ1-5
CASSRDSNQPQHF
TGTGCCAGCAGTCGGGATAGCAATCAGCCCCAGCATTTT
>.|TRBV5-1|.|TRBJ2-6
CASSPRTSGANVLTF
TGCGCCAGCAGCCCAAGGACGTCTGGGGCCAACGTCCTGACTTTC
>.|TRBV9|.|TRBJ1-1
CASSVDPSWNTEAFF
TGTGCCAGCAGCGTAGATCCTAGTTGGAACACTGAAGCTTTCTTT